This T cell receptor beta chain appears in the sequencing data of a study of identical twins. MiXCR, run by TCRdb on the 5' RACE reads, gives a single entry per CDR3 protein. The sample holds 350,000 to 600,000 distinct CDR3 sequences, 14% seen once. Trimming took 4 bases from V and 4 from J, leaving 14 bases between them. Germline CDR1 is SGHRS and CDR2 is YFSETQ. The CDR3 runs to 14 residues. Worth noting for this clonotype: Its antigen is unknown.

Study results and limitations: Part of the zero-insertion signal could reflect confounding by invariant MAIT and iNKT cells. Shared out-of-frame alpha sequences (those common to twins) showed excess low generation probability. The study found that models underestimated out-of-frame TCR alpha sharing in monozygotic twins.

The data also belong to a second study, concerning yellow fever vaccine responses in identical twins. That report notes: On the reported evidence, twins' vaccine T cell responses seemed partly convergent and partly personalized.

The genes are TRBV5-1 and TRBJ2-5; D uncertain. The sequencing sample was made of CD4+ T cells sorted from blood. This TCR derives from a woman under 30 in good health. CDR3 DNA sequence: TGCGCCAGCAGCGAAAGGGTTGGGTTAGAGACCCAGTACTTC. Translated, it gives CASSERVGLETQYF.